One and the same sample provided the 17 T cell receptor beta chains below, sequenced in a study of blood T cell repertoires in COVID-19. The table came from immunoSEQ multiplex PCR; TCRdb's copy has only in-frame clones and leaves some out. The profile shows about 62,000 clones, roughly 90% of them singletons. Sequences were obtained from peripheral blood. The receptor source for this set is a human donor in a cohort sampled during active COVID-19.

The chain links TRBV6-6 to TRBJ2-7; TRBD1 might be the D (6 bases). The CDR3 is 12 residues long. CDR1 MNHNY and CDR2 SVGAGI come from the germline V gene (reference sequence). V lost 8 bases and J lost 3, with 11 bases in between. CDR3 protein: CASQGGDYEQYF. DNA for the CDR3: TGTGCCAGCCAAGGGGGAGACTACGAGCAGTACTTC.

V gene TRBV6-2 or TRBV6-3 combines with J gene TRBJ2-3; TRBD2 agrees at 7 bases. Per the germline V gene, CDR1 is MNHEY and CDR2 is SVGEGT. The CDR3 is 14 residues long. V gave up 4 bases and J gave up 5 bases; unmatched junction bases: 6. CDR3: CASSWTSRRDTQYF. The CDR3 DNA reads as TGTGCCAGCAGTTGGACTAGTCGCCGAGATACGCAGTATTTT.

The rearrangement links TRBV30 to TRBJ1-6; D may be TRBD1 (5 bases). V was pared by 3 bases and J by 9 bases, with 12 bases between. The CDR3 loop spans 13 amino acids. CDR1 GTSNPN and CDR2 SVGIG come from the germline V gene (reference sequence). The CDR3 spells CAWSQQVGSPLHF. The CDR3 DNA is TGTGCCTGGAGCCAACAGGTTGGTTCACCCCTCCACTTT.

V is TRBV18 and J is TRBJ2-6; D not resolved. CDR1 and CDR2 (germline): KGHSH, LQKENI. The CDR3 is made up of 14 amino acids. The V end was cut by 3 bases, the J end by 4 bases, with 7 bases between. CDR3 protein: CASSPSSGANVLTF. The CDR3 DNA is TGTGCCAGCTCACCTTCTTCCGGGGCCAACGTCCTGACTTTC.

The chain couples TRBV5-8 to TRBJ1-3; D unclear. Trimming stripped 0 bases from V and 3 bases from J, with 10 bases between. There are 15 residues in the CDR3. Per germline, CDR1 SGHTS and CDR2 YDEGEE. The CDR3 coding sequence is TGTGCCAGCAGCTTGGCCGGAGGGCTTGGAAACACCATATATTTT. It specifies CASSLAGGLGNTIYF.

This chain joins TRBV28 and TRBJ2-1; 8 positions agree with TRBD1. The ends lost 5 bases at V and 9 bases at J; junction bases unmatched: 9. The CDR3 is made up of 14 amino acids. Per germline, CDR1 MDHEN and CDR2 SYDVKM. The CDR3 reads CASSLRLRGPEQFF. In DNA, the CDR3 is TGTGCCAGCAGTCTTCGCCTCAGGGGGCCTGAGCAGTTCTTC.

The rearrangement uses TRBV19 and TRBJ2-5, with D maybe TRBD1 (6 bases). With 6 bases removed from V and 5 bases from J, the gap between germline ends came to 16 bases. Germline loops: CDR1 LNHDA, CDR2 SQIVND (reference sequence). The CDR3 runs 14 residues. DNA of the CDR3: TGTGCCAGTAGCCGGACAGCCGACGGGGAGACCCAGTACTTC. Amino acids: CASSRTADGETQYF.

V usage is TRBV7-3 and J usage is TRBJ2-1, with TRBD2 matching over 8 bases. This CDR3 has 17 amino acids. Per germline, CDR1 SGHTA and CDR2 FQGTGA. With 5 bases clipped from V and 6 bases from J, the junction kept 15 bases outside the gene matches. CDR3 residues: CASSPRGGGLVLNEQFF. CDR3 sequence (DNA): TGTGCCAGCAGCCCCAGAGGGGGGGGACTAGTACTCAATGAGCAGTTCTTC.

The V gene is TRBV3-1 (or the pseudogene TRBV3-2), the J gene TRBJ2-5; 10 nucleotides line up with TRBD2. The CDR3 has 14 residues. V lost 5 bases, J lost 3 bases, and 3 bases stayed unmatched. Germline CDR1 reads LGHDT; CDR2 reads YNNKEL (reference sequence). The CDR3 reads CASSGLAGEETQYF. The CDR3 DNA follows: TGTGCCAGCAGCGGCCTAGCGGGGGAAGAGACCCAGTACTTC.

The chain employs TRBV20-1 and TRBJ2-7; 7 bases map to TRBD2. CDR1 is DFQATT and CDR2 is SNEGSKA in the germline V gene (reference sequence). The CDR3 covers 11 residues. V was pared by 7 bases and J by 0 bases, with 0 bases of the junction left unmatched. As DNA, the CDR3 is TGCAGTGGGGGGGGCTCCTACGAGCAGTACTTC. Translating it yields CSGGGSYEQYF.

The chain has TRBV7-9 and TRBJ1-4; the match to TRBD1 covers 8 bases. The ends lost 1 base at V and 4 bases at J; junction bases unmatched: 11. Germline V CDR1 and CDR2: SEHNR, FQNEAQ (reference sequence). The CDR3 extends over 18 amino acids. As DNA, the CDR3 is TGTGCCAGCAGCTTAGGACAGGGGAGAACCGGCTTTAATGAAAAACTGTTTTTT. Protein product: CASSLGQGRTGFNEKLFF. The variable domain in full, completed from reference TRBV7-9 and TRBJ1-4, reads DTGVSQNPRHKITKRGQNVTFRCDPISEHNRLYWYRQTLGQGPEFLTYFQNEAQLEKSRLLSDRFSAERPKGSFSTLEIQRTEQGDSAMYLCASSLGQGRTGFNEKLFFGSGTQLSVL.

The V call is TRBV7-9, the J call TRBJ1-3; 8 bases line up with TRBD1. The CDR3 runs to 16 residues. From germline, CDR1 is SEHNR and CDR2 FQNEAQ (reference sequence). After removal of 2 bases from V and 4 bases from J, the junction contained 7 bases not matched to a gene. CDR3 sequence reads: CASSLWQGARGNTIYF. CDR3 nucleotides: TGTGCCAGCAGCTTATGGCAGGGGGCGAGGGGAAACACCATATATTTT.

This rearrangement joins TRBV11-1 to TRBJ1-1; no clear D gene. Trimming took off 3 bases at V and 1 base at J, with 9 bases between the two ends. Germline loops: CDR1 SGHAT, CDR2 FQDESV (reference sequence). The CDR3 sequence is 14 residues long. The CDR3 is CASSFSVRNTEAFF. The CDR3 coding sequence is TGTGCCAGCAGCTTTTCTGTGAGGAACACTGAAGCTTTCTTT.

The chain couples TRBV4-1 to TRBJ2-2, with a possible D match to TRBD1 (5 bases). The CDR3 consists of 17 residues. In germline, CDR1 is MGHRA, CDR2 YSYEKL. Trimming stripped 3 bases from V and 1 base from J, with 15 bases between. DNA of the CDR3: TGCGCCAGCAGCCATTCCCTATACACAGGGAACACCGGGGAGCTGTTTTTT. This encodes CASSHSLYTGNTGELFF.

This clone has only a few counts. The genes are TRBV21-1 and TRBJ1-6; the D call TRBD1 from the table was never checked on the DNA. TRBV21-1 is annotated as a pseudogene. The CDR3 contains 16 residues. DNA of the CDR3: TGTGCCAGCAGCAAAGGGACAGTCCACCCTAATTCACCCCTCCACTTT. Protein product: CASSKGTVHPNSPLHF.

The V and J genes are TRBV2 and TRBJ2-3; 7 nucleotides agree with TRBD2. This CDR3 spans 16 amino acids. In germline, CDR1 is SNHLY, CDR2 FYNNEI. V was pared by 8 bases and J by 0 bases, with 11 bases of the junction left unmatched. The CDR3: CASLSGLTSSTDTQYF. For the CDR3, the DNA is TGTGCCAGCCTTAGCGGGTTAACCTCTAGCACAGATACGCAGTATTTT.

The gene calls are TRBV15 and TRBJ2-7; 11 bases match TRBD1. CDR1 and CDR2 (germline): LNHNV, YYDKDF (reference sequence). V shed 0 bases, J shed 7 bases, and the junction held 8 bases outside the gene matches. The CDR3 extends over 16 amino acids. The CDR3 spells CATSRDGGQGAGEQYF. In nucleotides, the CDR3 is TGTGCCACCAGCAGAGATGGTGGACAGGGGGCGGGGGAGCAGTACTTC. The variable domain in full, completed from reference TRBV15 and TRBJ2-7, reads DAMVIQNPRYQVTQFGKPVTLSCSQTLNHNVMYWYQQKSSQAPKLLFHYYDKDFNNEADTPDNFQSRRPNTSFCFLDIRSPGLGDTAMYLCATSRDGGQGAGEQYFGPGTRLTVT.